The rows below give T cell receptor beta chains drawn from one sample of a study of T cells expressing NK-cell markers. TCRdb derives one entry per CDR3 protein from the 5' RACE reads, leaving out DNA. The table lists 150,000 to 180,000 distinct CDR3 sequences, with roughly a third in the top ten. Material for sequencing was blood T cells: a sorted CD56 or NKG2C T cell subset, CD4+ or CD8+ T cells, or bulk PBMC T cells (not recorded which). These receptor sequences come from a woman aged 45-65 years in good health. The CDR3 runs from the conserved cysteine through the conserved F or W.

j_call v_call cdr3_aa
TRBJ1-5 TRBV5-5 CASSLVPEGRDNQPQHF
TRBJ1-1 TRBV7-2 CASSPQTAEAFF
TRBJ2-1 TRBV27 CASSEEGYYNEQFF
TRBJ2-1 TRBV5-1 CASSLGLAGGPGSYNEQFF
TRBJ2-7 TRBV7-9 CASRRTGAEQYF
TRBJ2-2 TRBV7-9 CASSQTGLAENTGELFF
TRBJ2-2 TRBV27 CASSPSGGVNTGELFF
TRBJ1-6 TRBV20-1 CSARVQGSGVWNSPLHF
TRBJ2-1 TRBV20-1 CSATEVGRGLNEQFF
TRBJ1-1 TRBV7-8 CASSLEGTSNTEAFF
TRBJ1-5 TRBV7-8 CASSRFQGGAQPQHF
TRBJ2-3 TRBV10-3 CAISEVGRTDTQYF
TRBJ2-1 TRBV12-3/TRBV12-4 CASVPGQGSRYYNEQFF
TRBJ2-3 TRBV14 CASSQDQGSTDTQYF
TRBJ2-7 TRBV27 CASSAFPPEQYF
TRBJ2-7 TRBV4-1 CASSQDPFYEQYF
TRBJ1-1 TRBV6-1 CASREREAGEAFF
TRBJ2-1 TRBV7-9 CASSFLLAGVNEQFF
TRBJ2-3 TRBV6-5 CASMKGSTDTQYF
TRBJ2-2 TRBV24-1 CATSDPTGKGTGELFF
TRBJ2-3 TRBV7-9 CASSPGGTQYF
TRBJ2-7 TRBV4-2 CASSQDRVAGGTNEQYF
TRBJ2-1 TRBV7-8 CASSLVTGDWEQFF
TRBJ2-2 TRBV29-1 CSVEGTGGTGELFF
TRBJ2-1 TRBV10-1 CASSESGVLFQFF
TRBJ1-1 TRBV2 CASMGMNTEAFF